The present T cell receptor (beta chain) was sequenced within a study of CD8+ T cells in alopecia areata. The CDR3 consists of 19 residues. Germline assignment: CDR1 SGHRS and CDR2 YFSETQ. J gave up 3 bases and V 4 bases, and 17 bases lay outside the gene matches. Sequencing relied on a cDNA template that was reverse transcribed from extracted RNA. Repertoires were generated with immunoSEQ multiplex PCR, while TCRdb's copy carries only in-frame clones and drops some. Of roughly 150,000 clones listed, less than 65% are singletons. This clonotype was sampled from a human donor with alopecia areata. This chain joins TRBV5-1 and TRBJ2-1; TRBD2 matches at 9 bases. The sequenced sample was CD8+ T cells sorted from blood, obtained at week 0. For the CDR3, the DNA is TGCGCCAGCAGCCCGTGGGGAGTCCGAAGGACTAGCGACTACAATGAGCAGTTCTTC. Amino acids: CASSPWGVRRTSDYNEQFF.